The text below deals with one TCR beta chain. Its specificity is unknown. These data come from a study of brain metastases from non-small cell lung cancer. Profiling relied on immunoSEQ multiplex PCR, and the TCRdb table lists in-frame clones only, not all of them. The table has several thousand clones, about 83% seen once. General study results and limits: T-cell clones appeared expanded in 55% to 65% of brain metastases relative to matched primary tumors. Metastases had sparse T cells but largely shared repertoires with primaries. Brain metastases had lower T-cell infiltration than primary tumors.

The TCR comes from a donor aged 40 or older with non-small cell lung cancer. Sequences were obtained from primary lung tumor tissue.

The CDR3 coding sequence is TGTGCCAGCTCACTATCCCATAATTCACCCCTCCACTTT. Its translation is CASSLSHNSPLHF. The gene calls are TRBV18 and TRBJ1-6; D not certain. CDR3 length: 13 residues. The V and J ends lost 4 bases and 5 bases respectively, with 6 bases between them. The V gene's germline CDR1 is KGHSH and CDR2 LQKENI.